The present T cell receptor (beta chain) was sequenced within a study of T cell repertoires in cytomegalovirus infection. Overall study context: Indications came from public TCR beta signatures; they pointed to CMV infection and to a matching HLA type. Findings and limits, study-wide: CMV-specific HLA-C-restricted TCR beta clonotypes dominated the ex vivo response.

MiXCR, run by TCRdb on the reads, gives a single entry per CDR3 protein. In the table there are about 830,000 distinct CDR3 sequences, 32% of which are singletons. This clonotype came up a few times. Its antigen is as yet unknown. The CDR3 has 14 residues. The germline V gene has CDR1 SEHNR and CDR2 FQNEAQ (reference sequence). Trimming left V 4 bases short and J 4 bases short, with 11 bases between. Sequencing was performed on cultured CD8+ T cells from PBMCs, taken from culture after CMV antigen stimulation. This chain joins TRBV7-9 and TRBJ1-5; D might be TRBD1 (5 bases). This TCR derives from a human donor in good health (CMV status not recorded). Some clones in this sample may be carry-over from other donors' samples. As DNA, the CDR3 is TGTGCCAGCAGCTGGGGGACCGCTAATCAGCCCCAGCATTTT. This gives the protein CASSWGTANQPQHF.